These 2 T cell receptor beta chains were all obtained from the same sample, sequenced in a study of T-cell memory formation after mild COVID-19. TCRdb used MiXCR to reprocess the 5' RACE reads, holding one entry per CDR3 protein. Among about 110,000 distinct CDR3 sequences, over 20% were seen once, and the ten largest hold around 41%. Sequencing input: PBMCs or a T cell subset sorted from them (not recorded which). Receptors originate from a man aged 18 to 30 who had mild COVID-19 (a few samples of this study predate the infection). Cell type and time point are not known.

This clonotype has a handful of counts. V usage is TRBV5-1 and J usage is TRBJ1-1; weak D call: TRBD1 (5 bases). Germline V lookup: CDR1 SGHRS, CDR2 YFSETQ. The CDR3 has 12 residues. The V gene lost 0 bases and the J gene lost 8 bases, with 8 bases spanning the gap. CDR3: CASSLVRGEAFF. The CDR3 DNA reads TGCGCCAGCAGCTTGGTGAGGGGAGAAGCTTTCTTT.

V and J are TRBV20-1 and TRBJ1-2; D might be TRBD1 (6 bases). This CDR3 contains 15 residues. Germline V lookup: CDR1 DFQATT, CDR2 SNEGSKA (reference sequence). V was clipped by 3 bases and J by 4 bases, with 18 bases between them. This CDR3 reads CSASSTGPALYGYTF. CDR3 in DNA: TGCAGTGCTAGCAGTACAGGGCCCGCACTCTATGGCTACACCTTC.